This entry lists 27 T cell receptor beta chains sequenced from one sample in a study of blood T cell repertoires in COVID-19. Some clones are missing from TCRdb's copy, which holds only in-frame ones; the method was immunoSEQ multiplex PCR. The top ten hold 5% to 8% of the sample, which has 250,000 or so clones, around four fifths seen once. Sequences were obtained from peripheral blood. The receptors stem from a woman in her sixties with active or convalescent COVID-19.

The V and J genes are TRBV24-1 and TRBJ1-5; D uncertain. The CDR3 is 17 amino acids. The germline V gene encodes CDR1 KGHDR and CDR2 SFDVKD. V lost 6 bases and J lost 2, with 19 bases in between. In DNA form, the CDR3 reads TGTGCCACCAGTAAGGGTGGATGGGGAGGTGGCAATCAGCCCCAGCATTTT. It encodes CATSKGGWGGGNQPQHF.

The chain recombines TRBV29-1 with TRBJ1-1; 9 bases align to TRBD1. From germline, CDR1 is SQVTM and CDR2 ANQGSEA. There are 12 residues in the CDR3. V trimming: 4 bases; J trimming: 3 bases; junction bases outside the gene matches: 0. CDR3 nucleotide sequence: TGCAGCGTTGGACAGGGGGACACTGAAGCTTTCTTT. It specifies CSVGQGDTEAFF.

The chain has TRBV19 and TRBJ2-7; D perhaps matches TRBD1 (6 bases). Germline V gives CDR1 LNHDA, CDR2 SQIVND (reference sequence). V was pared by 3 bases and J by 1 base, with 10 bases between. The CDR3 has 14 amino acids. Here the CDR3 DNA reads TGTGCCAGTAGTATTCGACAGGAATCCTACGAGCAGTACTTC. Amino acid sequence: CASSIRQESYEQYF.

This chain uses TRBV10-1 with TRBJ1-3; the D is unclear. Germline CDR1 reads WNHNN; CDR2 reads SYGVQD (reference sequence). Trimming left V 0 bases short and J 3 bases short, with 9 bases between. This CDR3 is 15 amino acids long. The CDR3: CASSESGNLGNTIYF. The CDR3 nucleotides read TGCGCCAGCAGTGAGTCGGGCAACCTTGGAAACACCATATATTTT.

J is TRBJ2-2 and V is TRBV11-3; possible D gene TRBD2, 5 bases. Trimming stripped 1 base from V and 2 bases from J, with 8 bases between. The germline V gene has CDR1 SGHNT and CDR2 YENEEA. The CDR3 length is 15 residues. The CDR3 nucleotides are TGTGCCAGCAGCTTAGGAGGGTTAAACACCGGGGAGCTGTTTTTT. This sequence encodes CASSLGGLNTGELFF.

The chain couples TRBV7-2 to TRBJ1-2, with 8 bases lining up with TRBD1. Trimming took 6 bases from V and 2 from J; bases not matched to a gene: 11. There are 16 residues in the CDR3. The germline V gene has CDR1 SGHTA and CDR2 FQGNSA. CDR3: CASRTKTGADNYGYTF. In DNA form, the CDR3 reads TGTGCCAGCAGAACCAAGACAGGGGCGGACAACTATGGCTACACCTTC.

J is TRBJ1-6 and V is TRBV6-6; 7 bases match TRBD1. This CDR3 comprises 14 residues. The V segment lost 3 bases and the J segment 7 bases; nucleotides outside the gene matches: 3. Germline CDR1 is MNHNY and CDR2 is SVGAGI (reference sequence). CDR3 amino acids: CASSYGDSNSPLHF. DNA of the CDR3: TGTGCCAGCAGTTATGGGGACAGCAATTCACCCCTCCACTTT.

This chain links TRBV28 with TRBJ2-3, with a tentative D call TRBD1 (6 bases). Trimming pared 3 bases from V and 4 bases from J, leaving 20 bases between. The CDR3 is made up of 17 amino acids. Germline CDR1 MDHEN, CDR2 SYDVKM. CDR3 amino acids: CASSFGQGINGADTQYF. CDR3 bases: TGTGCCAGCAGTTTCGGGCAGGGGATCAACGGAGCAGATACGCAGTATTTT.

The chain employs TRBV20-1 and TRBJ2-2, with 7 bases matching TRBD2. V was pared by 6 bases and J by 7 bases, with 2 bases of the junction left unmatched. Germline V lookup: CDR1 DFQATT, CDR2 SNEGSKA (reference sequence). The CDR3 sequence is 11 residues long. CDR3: CSASGGGELFF. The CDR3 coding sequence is TGCAGTGCCTCGGGGGGCGGGGAGCTGTTTTTT.

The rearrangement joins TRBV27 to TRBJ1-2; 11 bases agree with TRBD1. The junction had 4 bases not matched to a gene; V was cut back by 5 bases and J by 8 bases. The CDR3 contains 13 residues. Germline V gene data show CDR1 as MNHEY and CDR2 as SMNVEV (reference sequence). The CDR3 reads CASSIGTGGGYTF. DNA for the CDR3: TGTGCCAGCAGTATTGGGACAGGGGGAGGCTACACCTTC.

DNA of the CDR3: TGTGCCAGCAGCTTGTTTAGGTCCGCATACAGGGGCGGGACTGAAGCTTTCTTT. Its protein product is CASSLFRSAYRGGTEAFF. This rearrangement joins TRBV5-4 to TRBJ1-1; TRBD1 matches 7 bases. Germline CDR1 reads SGHNT; CDR2 reads YYREEE (reference sequence). The CDR3 has 18 residues. After removal of 1 base from V and 5 bases from J, the junction contained 17 bases not matched to a gene. Variable domain in full (rest from reference TRBV5-4 and TRBJ1-1): ETGVTQSPTHLIKTRGQQVTLRCSSQSGHNTVSWYQQALGQGPQFIFQYYREEENGRGNFPPRFSGLQFPNYSSELNVNALELDDSALYLCASSLFRSAYRGGTEAFFGQGTRLTVV.

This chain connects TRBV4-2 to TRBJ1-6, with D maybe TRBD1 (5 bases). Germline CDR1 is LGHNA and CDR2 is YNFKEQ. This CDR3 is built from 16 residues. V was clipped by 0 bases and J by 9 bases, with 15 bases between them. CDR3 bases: TGTGCCAGCAGCCAAGAAGAGGCCAGGGTGGGTTCACCCCTCCACTTT. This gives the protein CASSQEEARVGSPLHF.

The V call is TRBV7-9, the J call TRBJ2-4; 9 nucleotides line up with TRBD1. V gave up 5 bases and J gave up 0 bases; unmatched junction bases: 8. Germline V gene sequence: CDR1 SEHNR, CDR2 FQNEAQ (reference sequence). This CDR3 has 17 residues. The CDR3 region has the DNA TGTGCCAGCAGCCCCGCGGGGACAGGGATAGCCAAAAACATTCAGTACTTC. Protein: CASSPAGTGIAKNIQYF.

CDR3 DNA sequence: TGTGCCAGCAGTTCACTTCACGTCTCACCCCTCCACTTT. Translating gives CASSSLHVSPLHF. The V and J genes are TRBV6-5 and TRBJ1-6; no firm D call. The ends were cut back, 4 bases at V and 10 bases at J, with 11 bases in the middle. This CDR3 comprises 13 residues. Per germline, CDR1 MNHEY and CDR2 SVGAGI.

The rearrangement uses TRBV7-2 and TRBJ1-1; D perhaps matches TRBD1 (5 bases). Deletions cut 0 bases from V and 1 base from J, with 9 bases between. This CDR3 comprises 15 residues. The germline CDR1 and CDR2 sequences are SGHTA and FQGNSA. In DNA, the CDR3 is TGTGCCAGCAGCTTAGCGGGGGGAGAGAACACTGAAGCTTTCTTT. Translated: CASSLAGGENTEAFF.

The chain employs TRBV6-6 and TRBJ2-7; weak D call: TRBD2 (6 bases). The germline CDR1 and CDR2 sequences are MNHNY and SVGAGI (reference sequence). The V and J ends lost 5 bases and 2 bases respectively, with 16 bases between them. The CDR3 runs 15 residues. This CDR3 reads CASSAAGTLAYEQYF. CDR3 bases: TGTGCCAGCAGTGCCGCCGGGACTTTAGCCTACGAGCAGTACTTC.

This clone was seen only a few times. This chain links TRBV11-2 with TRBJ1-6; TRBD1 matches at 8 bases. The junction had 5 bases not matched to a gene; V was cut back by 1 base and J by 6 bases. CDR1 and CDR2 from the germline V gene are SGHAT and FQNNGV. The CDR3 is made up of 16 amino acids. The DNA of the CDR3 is TGTGCCAGCAGCTTAGGGACAGGGCGACGTAATTCACCCCTCCACTTT. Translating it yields CASSLGTGRRNSPLHF.

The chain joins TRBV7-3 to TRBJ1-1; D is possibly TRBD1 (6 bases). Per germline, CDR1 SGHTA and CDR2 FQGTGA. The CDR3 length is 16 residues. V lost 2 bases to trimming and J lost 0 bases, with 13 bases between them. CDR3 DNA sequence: TGTGCCAGCAGCTTATCAGGGGTGGGCATGAACACTGAAGCTTTCTTT. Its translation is CASSLSGVGMNTEAFF.

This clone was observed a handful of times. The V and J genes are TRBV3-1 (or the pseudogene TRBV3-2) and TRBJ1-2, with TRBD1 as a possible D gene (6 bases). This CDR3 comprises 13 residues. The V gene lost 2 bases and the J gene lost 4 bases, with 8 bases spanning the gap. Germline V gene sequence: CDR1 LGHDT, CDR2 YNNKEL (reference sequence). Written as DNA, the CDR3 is TGTGCCAGCAGCCAACCGACAGGCTATGGCTACACCTTC. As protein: CASSQPTGYGYTF.

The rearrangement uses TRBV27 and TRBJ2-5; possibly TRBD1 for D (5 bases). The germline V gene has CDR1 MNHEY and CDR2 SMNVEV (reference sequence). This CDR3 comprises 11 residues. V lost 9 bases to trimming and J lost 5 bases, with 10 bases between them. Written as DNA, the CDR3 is TGTGCCAGTGGGGCTTCGGAGACCCAGTACTTC. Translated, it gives CASGASETQYF.

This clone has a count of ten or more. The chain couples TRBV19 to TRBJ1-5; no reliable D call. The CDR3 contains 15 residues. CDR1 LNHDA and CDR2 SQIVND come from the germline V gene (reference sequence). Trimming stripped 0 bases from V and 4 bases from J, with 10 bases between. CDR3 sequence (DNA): TGTGCCAGTAGTATAGAGGGAGGGAGAAATCAGCCCCAGCATTTT. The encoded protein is CASSIEGGRNQPQHF.

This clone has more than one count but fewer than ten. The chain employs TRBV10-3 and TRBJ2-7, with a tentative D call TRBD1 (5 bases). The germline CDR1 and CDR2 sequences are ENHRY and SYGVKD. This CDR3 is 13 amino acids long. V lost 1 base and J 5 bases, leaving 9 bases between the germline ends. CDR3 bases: TGTGCCATCAGTGAGTACAGGCTGAACGAGCAGTACTTC. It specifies CAISEYRLNEQYF.

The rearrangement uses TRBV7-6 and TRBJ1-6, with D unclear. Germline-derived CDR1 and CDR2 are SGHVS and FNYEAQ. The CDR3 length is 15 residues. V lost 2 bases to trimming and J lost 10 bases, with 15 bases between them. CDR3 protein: CASSLIAGVGSPLHF. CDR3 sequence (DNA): TGTGCCAGCAGCTTAATCGCGGGTGTTGGGTCACCCCTCCACTTT. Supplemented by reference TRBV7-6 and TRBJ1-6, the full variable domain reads GAGVSQSPRYKVTKRGQDVALRCDPISGHVSLYWYRQALGQGPEFLTYFNYEAQQDKSGLPNDRFSAERPEGSISTLTIQRTEQRDSAMYRCASSLIAGVGSPLHFGNGTRLTVT.

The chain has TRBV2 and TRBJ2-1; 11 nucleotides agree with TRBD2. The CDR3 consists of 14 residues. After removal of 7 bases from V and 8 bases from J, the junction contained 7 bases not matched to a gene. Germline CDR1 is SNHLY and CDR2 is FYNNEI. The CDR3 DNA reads TGTGCCAGCAACGTATTTAGCGGGGGGGATGAGCAGTTCTTC. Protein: CASNVFSGGDEQFF.

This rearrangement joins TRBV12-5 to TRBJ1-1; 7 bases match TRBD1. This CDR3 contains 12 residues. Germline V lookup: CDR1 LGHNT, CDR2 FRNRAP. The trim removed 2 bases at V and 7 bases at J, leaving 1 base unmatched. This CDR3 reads CASGLRQGEAFF. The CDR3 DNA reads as TGTGCTAGTGGTTTGCGACAGGGTGAAGCTTTCTTT.

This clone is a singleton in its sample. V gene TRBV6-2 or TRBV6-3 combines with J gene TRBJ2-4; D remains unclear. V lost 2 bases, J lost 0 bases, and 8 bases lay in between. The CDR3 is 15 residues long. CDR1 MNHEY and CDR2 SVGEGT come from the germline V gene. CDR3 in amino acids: CASSYGRQAKNIQYF. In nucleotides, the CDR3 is TGTGCCAGCAGTTACGGCCGTCAAGCCAAAAACATTCAGTACTTC.

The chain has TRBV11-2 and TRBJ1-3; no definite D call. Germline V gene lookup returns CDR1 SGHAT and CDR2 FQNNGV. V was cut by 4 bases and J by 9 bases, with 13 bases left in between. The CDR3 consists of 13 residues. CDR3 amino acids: CASSSPEGSTIYF. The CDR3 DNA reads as TGTGCCAGCAGCTCACCGGAGGGATCCACCATATATTTT.